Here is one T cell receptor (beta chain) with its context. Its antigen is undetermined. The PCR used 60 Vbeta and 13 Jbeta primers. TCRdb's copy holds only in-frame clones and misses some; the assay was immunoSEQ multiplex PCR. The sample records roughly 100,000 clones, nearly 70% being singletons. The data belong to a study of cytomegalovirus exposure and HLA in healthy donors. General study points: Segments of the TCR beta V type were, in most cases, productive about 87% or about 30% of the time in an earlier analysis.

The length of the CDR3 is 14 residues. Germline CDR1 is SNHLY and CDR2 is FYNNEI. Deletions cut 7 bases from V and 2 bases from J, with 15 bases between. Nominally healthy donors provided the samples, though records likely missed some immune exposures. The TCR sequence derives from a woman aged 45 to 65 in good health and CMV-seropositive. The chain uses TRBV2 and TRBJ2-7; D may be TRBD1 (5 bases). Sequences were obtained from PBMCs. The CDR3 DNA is TGTGCCAGCATGGGGCAGGCAAACGCCTACGAGCAGTACTTC. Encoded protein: CASMGQANAYEQYF.